These 3 T cell receptor beta chains were all obtained from the same sample, sequenced in a study of T-cell reconstitution after alpha-beta-depleted transplantation in children. During its preparation, the TCRbeta library received unique molecular identifiers. A single record per CDR3 protein comes from TCRdb applying MiXCR to the PCR reads. The data show around 370,000 distinct CDR3 sequences, around 15% seen once. The source material was PBMCs, mostly from graft donor cells, sampled 360 days after TCRalphabeta/CD19-depleted stem cell transplant. The receptors stem from a male patient aged 2-15 years who had a stem cell transplant for acute lymphoblastic leukemia, so the T cells may come from the graft donor.

This clonotype turned up a few times. The V call is TRBV7-3, the J call TRBJ2-5, with D possibly being TRBD1 (6 bases). Germline assignment: CDR1 SGHTA and CDR2 FQGTGA. The CDR3 runs 14 residues. V lost 5 bases and J 5 bases, leaving 15 bases between the germline ends. For the CDR3, the DNA is TGTGCCAGCAGCCATACAGGGCCAAAGGAGACCCAGTACTTC. Its translation is CASSHTGPKETQYF.

The chain carries TRBV5-1 and TRBJ2-5; unclear D gene. This CDR3 is built from 13 residues. Germline CDR1 is SGHRS and CDR2 is YFSETQ. Trimming removed 5 bases at V and 4 bases at J, with 12 bases between. The CDR3 loop reads CASSWSKGETQYF. The CDR3 DNA reads as TGCGCCAGCAGTTGGTCGAAGGGAGAGACCCAGTACTTC.

This clonotype was picked up a small number of times. CDR3 sequence: CASSTADELLYGYTF. CDR3 sequence (DNA): TGTGCCAGCAGTACCGCCGACGAATTGCTCTATGGCTACACCTTC. The V gene is TRBV12-3 or TRBV12-4, the J gene TRBJ1-2; no definite D call. With 5 bases removed from V and 4 bases from J, the gap between germline ends came to 17 bases. This CDR3 has 15 amino acids.